This T cell receptor beta chain was recorded in a study of blood T cell repertoires in COVID-19. Whole-study context: PBMCs, B-cell-depleted T cells, or T cells were the source of the cDNA or gDNA that made up the material.

This clone was detected a few times. After removal of 5 bases from V and 2 bases from J, the junction contained 9 bases not matched to a gene. Germline V gives CDR1 SGHRS, CDR2 YFSETQ. The CDR3 runs to 16 residues. The study assigned cohorts using participant-reported clinical history. Authors' processing steps: Amplification with reference gene primers provided the estimates of nucleated cell counts. Assay used: immunoSEQ multiplex PCR; TCRdb lists only in-frame clones, some missing. Clone size and V and J calls were adopted from that table, with D and trimming inferred from the DNA. The data show 300,000 to 400,000 clones, with roughly 90% seen just once and over 0.9% held by the top ten.

Source material: PBMCs or T cells enriched from blood (not recorded which). The TCR comes from a woman in her twenties or thirties with acute COVID-19. The V call is TRBV5-1, the J call TRBJ1-2, with TRBD1 identical over 10 bases. CDR3 nucleotides: TGCGCCAGCAGACGGGGACAGGGGACGGTGAACTATGGCTACACCTTC. Translated: CASRRGQGTVNYGYTF.